This entry features one T cell receptor beta chain sequence. This clonotype was picked up many times. No cognate antigen has been identified for it. Base qualities are not at hand, and no much larger clone is one base apart. Ficoll-Paque density gradient centrifugation was the method used to isolate PBMCs. The sequencer listed for this sample is Illumina NovaSeq 6000. cDNA libraries for TCRalpha and TCRbeta were prepared by 5'RACE using constant-segment primers, with sample barcodes and unique molecular identifiers added. RNA was extracted from every sample with Trizol reagent. The libraries were amplified in two PCR steps, and the second step added a second sample barcode and Illumina TruSeq adapters. Sequencing of libraries was performed on an Illumina NovaSeq with 2 x 150 bp paired-end reads. The authors' analysis ran thus. Reads were demultiplexed and collapsed into UMI-guided consensus sequences with migec v1.2.7. Using mixcr v2.1.11, UMI consensuses were aligned to TRA and TRB V and J templates and then assembled into clonotypes. A clonotype was counted as expanded or contracted only when both edgeR and NoisET called the clonotype significant, with the noise models trained on biological replicates. For edgeR calls, a false discovery rate-adjusted p below 0.01 and a log2 fold-change threshold of 1 were applied. PCA with hierarchical clustering of max-normalized trajectories of the 1000 most abundant clonotypes was used as exploratory dynamics analysis. Separately sequenced CD4+ and CD8+ repertoires were used to assign a CD4 or CD8 phenotype to each responding clone. Starting from the raw public reads, TCRdb applied fastp trimming at Q25, assembled clones with MiXCR and retained in-frame beta chains. A single entry per CDR3 protein holds the most common genes and DNA from its merged rows. Here the V and J calls rest on TCRdb's processing, not on the authors' analysis. Within this sample are 350,000 to 500,000 distinct CDR3 sequences, with less than 25% of them counted one time only. The top ten hold around 14% of the sample.

These data come from a study of T-cell memory formation after mild COVID-19 (dated by TCRdb to the early 2020s). General notes on the study: TCR sequence clusters from the two donors were largely donor specific. Two young, previously healthy adult volunteers made up the cohort, one male and one female. In a couple of donors, T-cell clones that expanded and contracted after mild COVID-19 were followed by sequencing TCRalpha and TCRbeta repertoires longitudinally. Overall study outcomes, separate from this receptor: The study included only a couple of mild cases, and larger cohorts that include severe cases with pre-infection samples were judged to be necessary. Balanced CD4/CD8 phenotypes were observed for clones contracting from day 15 to 85, whereas a bias towards CD4+ was observed for a second wave of clones expanding from day 15 to 37. The detection of some responding clones in pre-infection memory suggests that pre-existing cross-reactive memory T cells joined the SARS-CoV-2 response. Contracting CD4+ clones turned up mainly in the CM and EM memory subsets, whereas EMRA was where CD8+ clones were enriched. SARS-CoV-2 specificity was not confirmed for the second-wave clones peaking on day 37.

Trimming takes 2 bases off V and 2 bases off J; junction bases not matched to a gene: 3. Including cysteine and phenylalanine, the CDR3 has 15 amino acids. The CDR3 DNA has 45 bases and is translated from base 1. The source of this sequence is an adult woman who had mild COVID-19 (a few samples of this study predate the infection). The sample titles of this study are shuffled in the database, so cell type and time point are left out; the donor was told from shared clones. Here the chain combines TRBV12-3 or TRBV12-4 and TRBJ2-7, with 10 bases in between that match TRBD1. Input material: PBMCs or a T cell subset sorted from them (not recorded which). This receptor has the CDR3 CASSLRDRGPYEQYF. The bases read TGTGCCAGCAGTTTAAGGGACAGGGGCCCCTACGAGCAGTACTTC.